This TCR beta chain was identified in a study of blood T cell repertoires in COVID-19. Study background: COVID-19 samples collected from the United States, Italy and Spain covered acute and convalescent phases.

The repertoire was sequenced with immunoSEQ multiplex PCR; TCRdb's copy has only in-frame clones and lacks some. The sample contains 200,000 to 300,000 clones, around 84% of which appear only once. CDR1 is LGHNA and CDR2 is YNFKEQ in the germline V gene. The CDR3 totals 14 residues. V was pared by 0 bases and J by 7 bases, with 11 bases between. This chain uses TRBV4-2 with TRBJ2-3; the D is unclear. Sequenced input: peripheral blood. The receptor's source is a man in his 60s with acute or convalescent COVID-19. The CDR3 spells CASSQDKSGNTQYF. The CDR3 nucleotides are TGTGCCAGCAGCCAAGATAAGTCGGGTAATACGCAGTATTTT.